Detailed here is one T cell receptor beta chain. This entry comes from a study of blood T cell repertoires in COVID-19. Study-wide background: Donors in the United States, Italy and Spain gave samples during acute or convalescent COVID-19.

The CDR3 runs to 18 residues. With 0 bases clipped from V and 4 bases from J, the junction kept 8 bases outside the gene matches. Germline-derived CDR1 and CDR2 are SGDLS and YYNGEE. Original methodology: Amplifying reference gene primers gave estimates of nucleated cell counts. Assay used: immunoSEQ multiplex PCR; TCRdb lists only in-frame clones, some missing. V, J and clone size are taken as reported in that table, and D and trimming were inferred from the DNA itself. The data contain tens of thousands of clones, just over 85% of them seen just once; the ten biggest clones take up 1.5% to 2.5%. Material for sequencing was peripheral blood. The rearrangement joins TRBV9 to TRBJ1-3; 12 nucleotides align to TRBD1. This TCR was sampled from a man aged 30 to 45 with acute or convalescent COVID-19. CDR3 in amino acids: CASSVGGRDRGQGNTIYF. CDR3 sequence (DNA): TGTGCCAGCAGCGTAGGAGGAAGGGACAGGGGGCAAGGAAACACCATATATTTT.